This TCR beta chain emerged from a study of OX40 agonist ivuxolimab in advanced cancers. Study-level findings and limits: Among the nonresponders, some also had low normalized T-cell clonal expansion. Average numbers of expanded clones were greater in CD8+ T cells than in CD4+.

Libraries were prepared by immunoSEQ multiplex PCR; TCRdb keeps only in-frame clonotypes and omits some of them. The sample has 42,000 or so clones; roughly 90% are singletons. Systemic immunosuppression or a history of autoimmune disease excluded patients. The count of this clone is one. Its specificity is not known. The ends were cut back, 5 bases at V and 2 bases at J, with 13 bases in the middle. The CDR3 length is 14 residues. The V gene's germline CDR1 is LNHDA and CDR2 SQIVND (reference sequence). This clonotype originated in an adult with an advanced solid tumor such as melanoma, head and neck, liver or kidney cancer. The starting material was CD4+ or CD8+ T cells sorted from blood, obtained in a trial of the OX40 agonist ivuxolimab. The gene calls are TRBV19 and TRBJ2-7; D possibly uses TRBD1 or TRBD2 (5 bases each). CDR3 coding DNA: TGTGCCAGTAGTCCACGAGGGGCTGCCTACGAGCAGTACTTC. As protein: CASSPRGAAYEQYF.